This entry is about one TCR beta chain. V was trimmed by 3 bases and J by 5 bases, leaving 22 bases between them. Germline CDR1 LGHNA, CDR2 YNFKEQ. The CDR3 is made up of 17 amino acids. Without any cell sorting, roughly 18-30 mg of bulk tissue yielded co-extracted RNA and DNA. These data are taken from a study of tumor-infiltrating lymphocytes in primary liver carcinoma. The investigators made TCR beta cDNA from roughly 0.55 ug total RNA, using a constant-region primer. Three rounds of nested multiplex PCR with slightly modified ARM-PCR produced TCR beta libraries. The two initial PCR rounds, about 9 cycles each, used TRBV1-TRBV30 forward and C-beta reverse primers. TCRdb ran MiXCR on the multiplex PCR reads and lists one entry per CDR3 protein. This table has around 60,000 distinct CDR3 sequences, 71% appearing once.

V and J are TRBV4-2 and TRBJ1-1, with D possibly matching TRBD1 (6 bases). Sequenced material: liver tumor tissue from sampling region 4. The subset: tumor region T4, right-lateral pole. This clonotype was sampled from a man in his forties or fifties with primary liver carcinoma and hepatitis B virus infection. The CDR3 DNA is TGTGCCAGCAGCCAGGAGTGCGCACAGGGTTTTTGGACTGAAGCTTTCTTT. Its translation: CASSQECAQGFWTEAFF.